In its sample, the clone carrying this TCR beta chain was seen once. Sequenced by immunoSEQ multiplex PCR; TCRdb stores in-frame clones only, minus some. The sample shows about 83,000 clones, about 89% of them seen only once. The data stem from a study of T cell changes during pregnancy in multiple sclerosis. The CDR3 has 13 residues. In germline, CDR1 is SQVTM, CDR2 ANQGSEA. The V gene lost 3 bases and the J gene lost 3 bases, with 11 bases spanning the gap. The sequences come from PBMCs, collected in the first trimester of pregnancy. The chain combines TRBV29-1 with TRBJ1-1; D gene unclear. The clonotype comes from a female donor in good health, serving as a control in a pregnancy study. Some clones in this sample may be carry-over from other donors' samples. CDR3 amino acids: CSVEVWGDTEAFF. The CDR3 region has the DNA TGCAGCGTTGAGGTGTGGGGAGACACTGAAGCTTTCTTT.